This entry is about one T cell receptor beta chain. Produced via immunoSEQ multiplex PCR; TCRdb's table is partial and in-frame only. The profile shows 110,000 or so clones, 85% to 95% of them singletons. These data belong to a study of T cells after somatic rescue of genetic block. Trimming stripped 0 bases from V and 0 bases from J, with 17 bases between. Germline loops: CDR1 SGHDN, CDR2 FVKESK. The CDR3 runs 18 residues. Sequencing input: peripheral blood mononuclear cells (PBMCs). The source is a woman under 30. The V call is TRBV14, the J call TRBJ1-2; no definite D call. As DNA, the CDR3 is TGTGCCAGCAGCCAAGATGCCACTTTTCCCACACCTAACTATGGCTACACCTTC. It codes for CASSQDATFPTPNYGYTF.